This is a list of T cell receptor beta chains from one sample in a study of cytomegalovirus exposure and HLA in healthy donors. The table came from immunoSEQ multiplex PCR; TCRdb's copy has only in-frame clones and leaves some out. The sample contains fewer than 90,000 clones, 70% to 80% of which appear only once. Sequenced: PBMCs. These receptor sequences come from a man aged 30 to 39 in good health and CMV-seronegative. The CDR3 runs from the conserved cysteine through the conserved F or W. Fields, in order: D gene, V gene, CDR3 length, J gene, clone size, CDR3 protein, CDR3 DNA. A D gene is named only where the DNA matches it firmly. Clone size, where shown, is once, few, many, or a class for clones that have expanded.

>TRBD1|TRBV6-5|13|TRBJ1-1|.
CASSFGTGGEAFF
TGTGCCAGCAGCTTCGGGACAGGGGGGGAAGCTTTCTTT
>.|TRBV5-1|14|TRBJ2-5|.
CASSLGGPELAQYF
TGCGCCAGCAGCTTGGGAGGGCCGGAGTTGGCCCAGTACTTC
>TRBD2|TRBV7-9|15|TRBJ2-3|.
CASSKLASGTDTQYF
TGTGCCAGCAGCAAACTAGCGTCAGGCACAGATACGCAGTATTTT
>TRBD2|TRBV5-4|16|TRBJ2-5|few
CASSPALTSNRETQYF
TGTGCCAGCAGCCCGGCCCTGACTAGCAACCGGGAGACCCAGTACTTC
>.|TRBV9|13|TRBJ1-1|.
CASSVDWRPEAFF
TGTGCCAGCAGCGTAGATTGGCGGCCTGAAGCTTTCTTT
>.|TRBV5-1|16|TRBJ2-1|.
CASSLGTDLSYNEQFF
TGCGCCAGCAGCTTGGGGACAGACCTGTCCTACAATGAGCAGTTCTTC
>.|TRBV7-8|15|TRBJ2-2|.
CASSLAPGADRGAVF
TGTGCCAGCAGCTTAGCCCCAGGGGCGGACCGGGGAGCTGTTTTT
>.|TRBV7-8|16|TRBJ2-3|.
CASSLAGGRFTDTQYF
TGTGCCAGCAGCTTAGCGGGGGGGCGGTTCACAGATACGCAGTATTTT
>TRBD2|TRBV7-8|15|TRBJ2-7|.
CASSLVSGSSYEQYF
TGTGCCAGCAGCTTAGTTAGCGGGAGCTCCTACGAGCAGTACTTC
>TRBD1|TRBV28|14|TRBJ2-7|.
CASSWTGESYEQYF
TGTGCCAGCAGTTGGACAGGGGAATCCTACGAGCAGTACTTC
>.|TRBV11-2|15|TRBJ1-2|.
CASSLDPVEDYGYTF
TGTGCCAGCAGCTTAGACCCCGTTGAGGATTATGGCTACACCTTC
>TRBD1|TRBV29-1|15|TRBJ2-3|.
CSALSGTGGADTQYF
TGCAGCGCTCTCTCCGGGACAGGAGGCGCAGATACGCAGTATTTT
>.|TRBV11-2|16|TRBJ1-1|.
CASSPTGSTRGTEAFF
TGTGCCAGCAGCCCGACCGGATCCACCAGGGGCACTGAAGCTTTCTTT
>TRBD2|TRBV10-3|14|TRBJ2-1|few
CASGGTSGYNEQFF
TGTGCCTCCGGAGGGACTAGCGGCTACAATGAGCAGTTCTTC
>.|TRBV7-2|14|TRBJ2-7|.
CASSLGLSSYEQYF
TGTGCCAGCAGCTTGGGACTTTCATCCTACGAGCAGTACTTC
>TRBD1|TRBV6-1|16|TRBJ1-3|.
CASSEGTGGFGNTIYF
TGTGCCAGCAGTGAAGGGACAGGGGGTTTTGGAAACACCATATATTTT
>TRBD1|TRBV7-9|16|TRBJ2-2|.
CATPPVWTGGTGELFF
TGTGCCACCCCTCCCGTCTGGACAGGGGGTACCGGGGAGCTGTTTTTT
>TRBD1|TRBV2|15|TRBJ1-2|.
CASSTVDRGPRGYTF
TGTGCCAGCAGTACGGTAGACAGGGGGCCTCGCGGCTACACCTTC
>TRBD2|TRBV18|17|TRBJ2-2|.
CASSPSLAGGGTGELFF
TGTGCCAGCTCACCGAGTTTAGCGGGAGGTGGAACCGGGGAGCTGTTTTTT
>.|TRBV5-1|14|TRBJ2-1|once
CASSMAESGNEQFF
TGCGCCAGCAGTATGGCGGAGAGTGGTAATGAGCAGTTCTTC
>TRBD2|TRBV10-2|17|TRBJ2-1|.
CASMTGTSGRAADEQFF
TGCGCCAGCATGACAGGGACTAGCGGGAGGGCCGCGGATGAGCAGTTCTTC
>TRBD1|TRBV6-6|14|TRBJ2-5|.
CASSTTGGEETQYF
TGTGCCAGCAGCACCACAGGGGGTGAAGAGACCCAGTACTTC
>TRBD2|TRBV11-2|17|TRBJ2-1|.
CASSLTLGLAPYNEQFF
TGTGCCAGCAGCTTAACACTGGGACTAGCCCCTTACAATGAGCAGTTCTTC
>.|TRBV5-1|15|TRBJ1-2|.
CASSLVRRPVDGYTF
TGCGCCAGCAGCTTGGTTCGGAGACCGGTAGATGGCTACACCTTC
>.|TRBV7-2|16|TRBJ1-6|.
CASSARPDHTSSPLHF
TGTGCCAGCAGCGCCAGGCCCGATCACACCAGTTCACCCCTCCACTTT
>TRBD1|TRBV30|14|TRBJ2-5|.
CAGTGGDYQETQYF
TGTGCCGGAACAGGGGGCGATTACCAAGAGACCCAGTACTTC